This T cell receptor (beta chain) stems from a study of blood T cell repertoires in COVID-19. Overall study context: From the United States, Italy and Spain came samples of acute and convalescent COVID-19.

The CDR3 loop spans 16 amino acids. V was shortened by 3 bases and J by 3 bases, with 17 bases between the two germline ends. Germline loops: CDR1 MNHNY, CDR2 SVGAGI (reference sequence). How the authors handled the data: From reference gene primer amplification, estimates of nucleated cell counts were derived. Assay: immunoSEQ multiplex PCR; the TCRdb copy retains only in-frame clones and omits some. V, J and clone size are taken as reported in that table, and D and trimming were inferred from the DNA itself. Counted here are about 190,000 clones, approximately 86% occurring once; the ten biggest clones make up about 10%.

The sequence derives from an elderly woman with active or convalescent COVID-19. The sequenced sample consisted of peripheral blood. V gene TRBV6-6 combines with J gene TRBJ1-1; D is undetermined. CDR3 sequence reads: CASSYIPGLYHTEAFF. CDR3 DNA sequence: TGTGCCAGCAGTTATATCCCTGGACTTTATCACACTGAAGCTTTCTTT.